This TCR beta chain was recovered during a study of T cell responses to AZD1222 COVID-19 vaccine. This clone was detected once. Method: immunoSEQ multiplex PCR; TCRdb's copy keeps in-frame clones and lacks some. The repertoire has about 160,000 clones, around 93% of them found once; the top ten carry approximately 1.9%. In germline, CDR1 is KGHSH, CDR2 LQKENI. Trimming cost V 2 bases and J 3 bases, with 5 bases left between them. The CDR3 is 13 residues long. The source material was peripheral blood, sampled on day 0 of AZD1222 vaccination. The rearrangement links TRBV18 to TRBJ1-5; D gene unclear. The receptor was derived from an adult in good health. In DNA, the CDR3 is TGTGCCAGCTCACCAGGAAACAATCAGCCCCAGCATTTT. Translation: CASSPGNNQPQHF.